This T cell receptor beta chain was retrieved from a study of T cell responses to AZD1222 COVID-19 vaccine. Whole-study results and caveats: Only 5 or 6 AZD1222 recipients were seropositive at baseline. Repertoire sampling was restricted to post-peak T cell response timepoints. Clonal diversity was possibly underestimated; the donors were predominantly white British and more often female.

This table comes from immunoSEQ multiplex PCR, and its TCRdb copy is limited to in-frame clones, with some not included. Counted here are some 140,000 clones, roughly 82% occurring once; the ten biggest clones make up roughly 4%. The CDR3 consists of 15 residues. V shed 6 bases and J shed 2 bases, with 15 bases lying between them. Germline V gene lookup returns CDR1 LNHDA and CDR2 SQIVND (reference sequence). Note on this clone: Its specificity is not known.

The TCR sequence derives from an adult in good health. The V call is TRBV19, the J call TRBJ2-3; D possibly corresponds to TRBD1 (5 bases). The input for sequencing was peripheral blood, taken on day 0 of AZD1222 vaccination. CDR3 bases: TGTGCCAGTAGCCTCCGAGACAGCCCCACAGATACGCAGTATTTT. Protein product: CASSLRDSPTDTQYF. The full variable domain, rest sourced from reference TRBV19 and TRBJ2-3, is DGGITQSPKYLFRKEGQNVTLSCEQNLNHDAMYWYRQDPGQGLRLIYYSQIVNDFQKGDIAEGYSVSREKKESFPLTVTSAQKNPTAFYLCASSLRDSPTDTQYFGPGTRLTVL.